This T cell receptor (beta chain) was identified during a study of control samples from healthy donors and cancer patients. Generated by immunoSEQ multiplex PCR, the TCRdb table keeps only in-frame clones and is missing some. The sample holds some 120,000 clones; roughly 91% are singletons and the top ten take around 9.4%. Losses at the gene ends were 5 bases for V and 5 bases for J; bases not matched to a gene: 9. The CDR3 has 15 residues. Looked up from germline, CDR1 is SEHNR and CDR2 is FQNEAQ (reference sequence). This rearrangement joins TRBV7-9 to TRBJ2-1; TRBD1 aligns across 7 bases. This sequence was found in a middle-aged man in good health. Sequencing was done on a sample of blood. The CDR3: CASSPPQQGHNEQFF. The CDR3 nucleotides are TGTGCCAGCAGCCCCCCCCAACAGGGGCACAATGAGCAGTTCTTC.